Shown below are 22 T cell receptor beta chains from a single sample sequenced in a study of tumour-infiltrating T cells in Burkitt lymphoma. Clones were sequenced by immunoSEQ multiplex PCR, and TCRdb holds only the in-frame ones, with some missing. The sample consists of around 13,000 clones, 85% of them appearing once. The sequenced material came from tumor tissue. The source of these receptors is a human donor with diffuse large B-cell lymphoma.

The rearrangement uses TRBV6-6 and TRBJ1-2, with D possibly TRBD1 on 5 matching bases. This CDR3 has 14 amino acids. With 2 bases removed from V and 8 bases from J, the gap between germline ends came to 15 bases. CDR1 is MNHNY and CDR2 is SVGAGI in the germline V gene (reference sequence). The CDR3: CASSYREGEDGYTF. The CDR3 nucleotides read TGTGCCAGCAGTTACCGGGAAGGGGAGGACGGCTACACCTTC.

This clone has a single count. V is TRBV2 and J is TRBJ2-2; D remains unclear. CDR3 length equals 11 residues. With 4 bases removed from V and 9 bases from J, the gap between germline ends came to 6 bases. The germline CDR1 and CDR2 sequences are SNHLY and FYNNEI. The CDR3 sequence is CASSVHRELFF. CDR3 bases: TGTGCCAGCAGTGTCCACCGGGAGCTGTTTTTT.

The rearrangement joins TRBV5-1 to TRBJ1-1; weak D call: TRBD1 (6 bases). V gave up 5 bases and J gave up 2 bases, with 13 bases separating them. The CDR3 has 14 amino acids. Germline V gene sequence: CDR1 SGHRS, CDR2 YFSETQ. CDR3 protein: CASSSGTYNTEAFF. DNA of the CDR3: TGCGCCAGCAGTTCCGGGACATATAACACTGAAGCTTTCTTT.

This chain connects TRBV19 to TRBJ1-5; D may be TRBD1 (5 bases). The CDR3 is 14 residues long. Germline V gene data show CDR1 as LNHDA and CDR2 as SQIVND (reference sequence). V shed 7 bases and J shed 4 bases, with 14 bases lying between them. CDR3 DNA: TGTGCCAGTATGGTTACAGGAATAAATCAGCCCCAGCATTTT. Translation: CASMVTGINQPQHF.

CDR3 region: CATSRWTDVSGNTIYF. CDR3 nucleotides: TGTGCCACCAGCCGTTGGACAGACGTCTCTGGAAACACCATATATTTT. V usage is TRBV15 and J usage is TRBJ1-3; D may be TRBD1 (6 bases). Germline V lookup: CDR1 LNHNV, CDR2 YYDKDF (reference sequence). CDR3 size: 16 residues. V was shortened by 5 bases and J by 0 bases, with 14 bases between the two germline ends.

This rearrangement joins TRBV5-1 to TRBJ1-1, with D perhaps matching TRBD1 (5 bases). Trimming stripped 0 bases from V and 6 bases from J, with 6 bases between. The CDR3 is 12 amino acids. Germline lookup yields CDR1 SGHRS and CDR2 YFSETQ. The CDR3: CASSLGRAEAFF. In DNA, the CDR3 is TGCGCCAGCAGCTTGGGCAGGGCTGAAGCTTTCTTT.

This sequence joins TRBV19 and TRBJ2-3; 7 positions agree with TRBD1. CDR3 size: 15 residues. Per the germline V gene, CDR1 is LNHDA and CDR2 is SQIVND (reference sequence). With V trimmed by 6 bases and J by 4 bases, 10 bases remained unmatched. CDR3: CASSPTGARADTQYF. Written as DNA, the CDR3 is TGTGCCAGTAGCCCAACAGGGGCCAGGGCAGATACGCAGTATTTT. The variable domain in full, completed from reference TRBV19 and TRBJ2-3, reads DGGITQSPKYLFRKEGQNVTLSCEQNLNHDAMYWYRQDPGQGLRLIYYSQIVNDFQKGDIAEGYSVSREKKESFPLTVTSAQKNPTAFYLCASSPTGARADTQYFGPGTRLTVL.

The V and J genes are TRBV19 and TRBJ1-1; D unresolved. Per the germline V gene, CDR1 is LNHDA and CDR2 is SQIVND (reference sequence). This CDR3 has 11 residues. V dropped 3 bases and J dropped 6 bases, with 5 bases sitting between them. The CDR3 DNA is TGTGCCAGTAGTATCAGAGCTGAAGCTTTCTTT. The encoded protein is CASSIRAEAFF.

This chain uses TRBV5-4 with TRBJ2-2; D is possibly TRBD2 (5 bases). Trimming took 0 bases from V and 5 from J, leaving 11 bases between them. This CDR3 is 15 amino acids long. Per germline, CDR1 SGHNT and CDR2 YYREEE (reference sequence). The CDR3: CASSLESSGTGELFF. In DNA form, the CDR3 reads TGTGCCAGCAGCTTGGAGTCGAGCGGAACCGGGGAGCTGTTTTTT.

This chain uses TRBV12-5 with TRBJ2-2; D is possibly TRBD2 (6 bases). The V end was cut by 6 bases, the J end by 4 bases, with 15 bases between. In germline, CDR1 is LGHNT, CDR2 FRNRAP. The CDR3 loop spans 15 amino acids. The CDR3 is CASGDVRGATGELFF. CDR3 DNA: TGTGCTAGTGGGGACGTTCGCGGGGCCACCGGGGAGCTGTTTTTT.

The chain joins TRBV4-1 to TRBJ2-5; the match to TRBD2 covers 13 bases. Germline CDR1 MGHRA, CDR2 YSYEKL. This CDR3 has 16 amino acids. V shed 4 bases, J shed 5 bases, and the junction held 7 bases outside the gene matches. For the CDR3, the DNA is TGCGCCAGCAGCCTAGGACTAGCGGGAGAGGGGGAGACCCAGTACTTC. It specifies CASSLGLAGEGETQYF.

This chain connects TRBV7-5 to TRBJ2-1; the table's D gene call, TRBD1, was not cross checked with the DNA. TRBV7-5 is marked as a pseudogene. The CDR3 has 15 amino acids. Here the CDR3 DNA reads TGTGCCAGAAGCTTCACCGACGACAAGACAGGCCAGCAGTTCTTC. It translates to CARSFTDDKTGQQFF.

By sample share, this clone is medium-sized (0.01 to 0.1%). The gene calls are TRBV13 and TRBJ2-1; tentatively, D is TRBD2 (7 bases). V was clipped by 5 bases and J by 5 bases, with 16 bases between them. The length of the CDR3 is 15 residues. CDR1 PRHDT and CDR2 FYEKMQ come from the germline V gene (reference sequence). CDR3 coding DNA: TGTGCCAGCAGCCCCCGGGGGGCAGGGCACAATGAGCAGTTCTTC. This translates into CASSPRGAGHNEQFF.

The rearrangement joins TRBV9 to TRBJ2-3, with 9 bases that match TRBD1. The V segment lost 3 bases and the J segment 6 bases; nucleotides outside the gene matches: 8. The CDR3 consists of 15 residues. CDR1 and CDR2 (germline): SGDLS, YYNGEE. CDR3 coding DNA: TGTGCCAGCAGCGCGACAGGGGGTCAAAAGGATACGCAGTATTTT. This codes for CASSATGGQKDTQYF.

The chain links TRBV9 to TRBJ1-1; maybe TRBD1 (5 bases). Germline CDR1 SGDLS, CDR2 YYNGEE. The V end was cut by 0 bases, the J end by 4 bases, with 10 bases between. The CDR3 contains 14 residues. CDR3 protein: CASSVDGGGTEAFF. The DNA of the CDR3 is TGTGCCAGCAGCGTAGATGGGGGAGGCACTGAAGCTTTCTTT.

CDR3 DNA sequence: TGTGCCAGCAGAAATACACTAGCGGGGGGAGGAGAGACCCAGTACTTC. Encoded protein: CASRNTLAGGGETQYF. The rearrangement joins TRBV21-1 to TRBJ2-5; the table's D gene call, TRBD2, was not cross checked with the DNA. TRBV21-1 constitutes a pseudogene. This CDR3 contains 16 residues.

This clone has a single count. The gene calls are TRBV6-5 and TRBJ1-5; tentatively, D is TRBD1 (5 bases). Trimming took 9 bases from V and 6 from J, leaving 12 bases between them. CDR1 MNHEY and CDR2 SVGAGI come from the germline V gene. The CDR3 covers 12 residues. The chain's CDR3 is CASSMGPQPQHF. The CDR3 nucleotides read TGTGCCAGTTCTATGGGGCCTCAGCCCCAGCATTTT.

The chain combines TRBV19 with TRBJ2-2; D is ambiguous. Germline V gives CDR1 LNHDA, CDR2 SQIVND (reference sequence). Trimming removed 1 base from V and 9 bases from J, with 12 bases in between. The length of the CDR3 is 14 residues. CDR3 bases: TGTGCCAGTAGTATAGCCCCCTCTGGAAGGGAGCTGTTTTTT. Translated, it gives CASSIAPSGRELFF.

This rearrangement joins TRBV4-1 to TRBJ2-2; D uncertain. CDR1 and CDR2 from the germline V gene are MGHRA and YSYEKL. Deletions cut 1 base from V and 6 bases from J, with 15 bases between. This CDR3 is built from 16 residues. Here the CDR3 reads CASSQVPNLWAGELFF. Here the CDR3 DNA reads TGCGCCAGCAGCCAAGTCCCTAACCTTTGGGCCGGGGAGCTGTTTTTT.

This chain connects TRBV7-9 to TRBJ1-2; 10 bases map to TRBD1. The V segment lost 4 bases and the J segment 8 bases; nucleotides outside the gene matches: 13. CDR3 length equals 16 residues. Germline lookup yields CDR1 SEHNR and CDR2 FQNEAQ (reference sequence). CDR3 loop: CASSSRETGGVIGYTF. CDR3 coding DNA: TGTGCCAGCAGCTCGAGAGAGACAGGGGGCGTTATCGGCTACACCTTC.

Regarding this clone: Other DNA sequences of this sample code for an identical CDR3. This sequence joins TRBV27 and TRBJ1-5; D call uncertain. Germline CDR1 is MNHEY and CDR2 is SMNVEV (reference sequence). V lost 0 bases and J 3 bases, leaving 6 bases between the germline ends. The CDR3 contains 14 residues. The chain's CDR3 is CASSLSRSNQPQHF. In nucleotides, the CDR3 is TGTGCCAGCAGTTTATCTCGGTCCAATCAGCCCCAGCATTTT.

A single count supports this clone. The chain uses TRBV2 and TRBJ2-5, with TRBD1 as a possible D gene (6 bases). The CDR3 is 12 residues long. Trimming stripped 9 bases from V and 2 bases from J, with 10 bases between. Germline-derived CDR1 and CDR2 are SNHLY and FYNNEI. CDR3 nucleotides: TGTGCCAGTATGGGACAACAAGAGACCCAGTACTTC. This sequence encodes CASMGQQETQYF.